A single T cell receptor beta chain is shown here with its context. Its specific antigen is unknown. Base qualities are not recorded, but no much larger clone differs from it by a single base. Collaborating institutions collected whole blood in K2EDTA tubes following their own protocols. For TCRbeta analysis, collaborator samples were shipped as frozen whole blood, as isolated PBMCs, or as DNA extracted from either sample type. TCRbeta CDR3 regions were amplified from genomic DNA by means of the immunoSEQ Assay, a bias-controlled multiplex PCR. Concerning the study's data processing: The number of nucleated cells in each sample was estimated from the amplification of reference gene primers within the assay. To quantify the absolute abundance of each unique TCRbeta CDR3 rearrangement, sequence reads were collapsed and filtered. Productive Simpson clonality was computed per sample as the square root of Simpson's diversity index over productive rearrangements. What TCRdb holds here is the immuneACCESS table cut down to in-frame rearrangements. Part of the clones is not present; checked against another copy, under half of the missing clones reflect an unresolved V gene, and the others are unexplained. V and J calls and clone size are those listed in that table; D and trimming were worked out from the DNA. This sample has roughly 100,000 clones in its table, and 76% of those were observed once. The ten largest clones capture roughly 6.6% of the sample.

The trim is 8 bases for V and 1 base for J, with a gap of 14 bases between the germline ends. CDR3 length: 15 amino acids, cysteine to phenylalanine. The DNA shown is the 45-base CDR3, in frame from base 1. CDR1 and CDR2, per the germline V gene, are KGHDR and SFDVKD. The data belong to a study of blood T cell repertoires in COVID-19 (TCRdb year 2020). Describing the broader study: Samples from collaborators originated in the United States, Italy and Spain and spanned both the acute and convalescent phases of COVID-19. Deeply sampled blood TCRbeta repertoires from subjects exposed to, actively infected with, or recovered from COVID-19 were included in the dataset. The prospective study material was composed of cDNA or gDNA derived from T cells, B-cell-depleted T cells, or PBMCs. Where available, HLA class I and class II types were taken from metadata supplied by the sample provider and were not determined by assay-based typing. The repertoires were released in a freely available public database intended as a resource for research on the immune response to SARS-CoV-2. The samples were drawn from two sources: the first 160 participants of the ongoing ImmuneRACE study, and 1,000 to 1,500 subjects contributed by 6 global collaborators. A de-identified subject ID, COVID-19 status, age in years and sex were almost always included in the sample metadata. Beyond this particular receptor, the publication reports: How much clinical and demographic metadata was included differed by source and by participant, and the metadata was provided uncurated.

This sequence was found in a man between 65 and 79 years old with acute or convalescent COVID-19. Recombination linked TRBV24-1 to TRBJ2-1; the D gene is not confidently resolved. The sequenced sample consisted of peripheral blood. The CDR3 corresponds to CATICLTWSYNEQFF. The nucleotide sequence is TGTGCCACCATTTGTTTGACTTGGTCCTACAATGAGCAGTTCTTC.